These T cell receptor beta chains were read from a single sample in a study of T cells in Graves' hyperthyroidism and ophthalmopathy. TCRdb reprocessed the multiplex PCR reads via MiXCR and lists one record per CDR3 protein. The sample shows fewer than 900,000 distinct CDR3 sequences, under 20% of them seen only once. Material for sequencing was blood. These receptors originate from a woman aged 45-65 years with Graves' hyperthyroidism that later progressed to Graves' ophthalmopathy. The CDR3 runs from the conserved cysteine through the conserved F or W. A D gene is named only where the DNA matches it firmly. Clone size is shown for a subset of rows, as once, few, many or a class of expanded clone.

clone_size: many; d_call: -; j_call: TRBJ2-1; v_call: TRBV11-2; cdr3_aa: CASSFSAGFNNEQFF; cdr3_nt: TGTGCCAGCAGCTTCTCTGCGGGGTTTAACAATGAGCAGTTCTTC
clone_size: -; d_call: TRBD2; j_call: TRBJ2-5; v_call: TRBV5-6; cdr3_aa: CASSRPGLAGGGETQYF; cdr3_nt: TGTGCCAGCAGCAGACCTGGACTAGCGGGGGGAGGAGAGACCCAGTACTTC
clone_size: -; d_call: TRBD1; j_call: TRBJ2-7; v_call: TRBV6-1; cdr3_aa: CASRRQGTGSSYEQYF; cdr3_nt: TGTGCCAGCAGGAGACAGGGGACGGGGAGCTCCTACGAGCAGTACTTC
clone_size: -; d_call: TRBD1; j_call: TRBJ2-1; v_call: TRBV29-1; cdr3_aa: CSVGSTGGFYNEQFF; cdr3_nt: TGCAGCGTTGGGAGTACAGGGGGATTCTACAATGAGCAGTTCTTC
clone_size: -; d_call: -; j_call: TRBJ2-7; v_call: TRBV9; cdr3_aa: CASSARLVGEQYF; cdr3_nt: TGTGCCAGCAGCGCAAGACTAGTTGGCGAGCAGTACTTC
clone_size: few; d_call: -; j_call: TRBJ1-6; v_call: TRBV3-1; cdr3_aa: CASSQGGTYNSPLHF; cdr3_nt: TGTGCCAGCAGCCAAGGAGGGACTTATAATTCACCCCTCCACTTT
clone_size: -; d_call: -; j_call: TRBJ1-5; v_call: TRBV20-1; cdr3_aa: CSARLHTGTQASSRNQPQHF; cdr3_nt: TGCAGTGCTAGACTCCACACCGGGACACAGGCCTCTTCTCGCAATCAGCCCCAGCATTTT
clone_size: medium-sized; d_call: -; j_call: TRBJ1-6; v_call: TRBV12-3/TRBV12-4; cdr3_aa: CASSREGAPLHF; cdr3_nt: TGTGCCAGCAGCCGCGAAGGGGCACCCCTCCACTTT
clone_size: few; d_call: TRBD2; j_call: TRBJ2-3; v_call: TRBV7-9; cdr3_aa: CASSLTAGLPTDTQYF; cdr3_nt: TGTGCCAGCAGCTTAACGGCGGGACTACCCACAGATACGCAGTATTTT
clone_size: few; d_call: -; j_call: TRBJ1-3; v_call: TRBV6-1; cdr3_aa: CASSSDPTEVAGNTIYF; cdr3_nt: TGTGCCAGCAGTTCCGACCCAACCGAGGTGGCTGGAAACACCATATATTTT
clone_size: few; d_call: TRBD2; j_call: TRBJ2-2; v_call: TRBV7-3; cdr3_aa: CASSSGGAGTGELFF; cdr3_nt: TGTGCCAGCAGCTCCGGGGGGGCCGGAACCGGGGAGCTGTTTTTT
clone_size: many; d_call: TRBD2; j_call: TRBJ2-1; v_call: TRBV2; cdr3_aa: CASSIRLGGDNEQFF; cdr3_nt: TGTGCCAGCAGCATTCGACTTGGGGGGGACAATGAGCAGTTCTTC
clone_size: few; d_call: -; j_call: TRBJ1-2; v_call: TRBV19; cdr3_aa: CASSIGVGHHGYTF; cdr3_nt: TGTGCCAGTAGTATAGGGGTCGGACACCATGGCTACACCTTC
clone_size: few; d_call: -; j_call: TRBJ1-2; v_call: TRBV7-8; cdr3_aa: CASITDGVYGYTF; cdr3_nt: TGTGCCAGCATCACTGATGGGGTCTATGGCTACACCTTC